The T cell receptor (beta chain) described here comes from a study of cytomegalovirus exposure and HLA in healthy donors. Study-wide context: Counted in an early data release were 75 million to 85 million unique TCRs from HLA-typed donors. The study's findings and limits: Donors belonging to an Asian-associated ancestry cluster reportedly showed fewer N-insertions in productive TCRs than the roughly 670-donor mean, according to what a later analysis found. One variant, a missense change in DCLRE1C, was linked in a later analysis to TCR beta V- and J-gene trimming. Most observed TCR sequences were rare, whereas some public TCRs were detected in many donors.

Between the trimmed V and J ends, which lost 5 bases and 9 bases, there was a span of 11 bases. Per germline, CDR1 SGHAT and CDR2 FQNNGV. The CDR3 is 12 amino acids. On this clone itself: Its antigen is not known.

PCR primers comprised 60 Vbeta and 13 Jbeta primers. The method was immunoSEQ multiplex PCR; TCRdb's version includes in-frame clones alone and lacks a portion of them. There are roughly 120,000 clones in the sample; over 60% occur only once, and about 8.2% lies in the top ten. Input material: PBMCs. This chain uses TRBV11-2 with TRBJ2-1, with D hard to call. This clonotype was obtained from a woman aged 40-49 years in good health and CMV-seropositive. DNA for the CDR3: TGTGCCAGCAGCCCCGACTCCACTGAGCAGTTCTTC. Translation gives CASSPDSTEQFF. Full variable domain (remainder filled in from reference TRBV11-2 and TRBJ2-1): EAGVAQSPRYKIIEKRQSVAFWCNPISGHATLYWYQQILGQGPKLLIQFQNNGVVDDSQLPKDRFSAERLKGVDSTLKIQPAKLEDSAVYLCASSPDSTEQFFGPGTRLTVL.